This T cell receptor (beta chain) appears in the sequencing data of a study of Ad26.COV2.S vaccination and SARS-CoV-2 variants. About the study: The vaccine Ad26.COV2.S was put into the muscle once, or twice with 56 days between. Overall study results and limits: Vaccine and placebo recipients had similar non-spike TCR breadth. The TCR breadth and depth analyses may have produced an underestimate of total T cell responses.

In the case of this clone: Its antigen is still unknown.

The CDR3 spans 16 residues. The germline V and J ends were trimmed by 4 bases and 1 base, with 14 bases remaining between them. CDR1 and CDR2 (germline): MGHRA, YSYEKL. Profiling relied on immunoSEQ multiplex PCR, and the TCRdb table lists in-frame clones only, not all of them. The sample yields hundreds of thousands of clones, 83% seen once. Treatment described: roughly 18 received Ad26.COV2.S at low or high dose, single or two shots; about 5 received placebo; per-sample allocation not given. Sampling was performed 63 days after the first vaccine or placebo injection. Adults aged 18-55 years in Boston included the donor.

The rearrangement joins TRBV4-1 to TRBJ1-3, with D perhaps TRBD1 (6 bases). Sequencing used peripheral blood, obtained in a trial of Ad26.COV2.S vaccine versus placebo. The source is a person between 18 and 60 years old who received the Ad26.COV2.S COVID-19 vaccine or a placebo. CDR3: CASSLMGGASGNTIYF. The CDR3 region has the DNA TGCGCCAGCAGCCTCATGGGGGGCGCGTCTGGAAACACCATATATTTT.